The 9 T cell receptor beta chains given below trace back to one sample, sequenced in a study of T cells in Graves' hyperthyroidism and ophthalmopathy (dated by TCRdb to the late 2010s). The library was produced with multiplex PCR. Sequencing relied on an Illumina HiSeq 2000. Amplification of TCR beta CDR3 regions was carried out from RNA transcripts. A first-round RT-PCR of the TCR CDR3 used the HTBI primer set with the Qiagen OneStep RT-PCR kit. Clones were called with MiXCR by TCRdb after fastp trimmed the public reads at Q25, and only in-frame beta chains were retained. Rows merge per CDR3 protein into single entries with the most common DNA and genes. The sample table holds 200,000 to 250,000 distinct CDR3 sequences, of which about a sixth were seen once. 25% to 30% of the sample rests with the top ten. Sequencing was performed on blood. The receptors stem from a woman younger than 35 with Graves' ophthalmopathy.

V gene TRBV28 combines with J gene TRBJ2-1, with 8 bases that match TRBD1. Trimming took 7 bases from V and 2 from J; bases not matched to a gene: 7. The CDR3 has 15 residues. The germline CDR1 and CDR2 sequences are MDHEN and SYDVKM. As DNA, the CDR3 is TGTGCCAGCACCGTTGGACAGGGTCCCTACAATGAGCAGTTCTTC. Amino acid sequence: CASTVGQGPYNEQFF. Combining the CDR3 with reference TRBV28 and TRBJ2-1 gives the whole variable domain DVKVTQSSRYLVKRTGEKVFLECVQDMDHENMFWYRQDPGLGLRLIYFSYDVKMKEKGDIPEGYSVSREKKERFSLILESASTNQTSMYLCASTVGQGPYNEQFFGPGTRLTVL.

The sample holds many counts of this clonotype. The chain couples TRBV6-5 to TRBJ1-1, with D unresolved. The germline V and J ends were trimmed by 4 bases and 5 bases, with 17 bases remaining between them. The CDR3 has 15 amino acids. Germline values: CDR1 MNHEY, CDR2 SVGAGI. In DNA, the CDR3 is TGTGCCAGCAGTTGCTCGAAAACTCCCGGGACTGAAGCTTTCTTT. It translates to CASSCSKTPGTEAFF.

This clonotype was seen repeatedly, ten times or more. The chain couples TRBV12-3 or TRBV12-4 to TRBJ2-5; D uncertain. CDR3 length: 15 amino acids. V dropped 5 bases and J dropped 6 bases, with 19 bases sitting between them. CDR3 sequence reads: CASSPSGPRRKTQYF. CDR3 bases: TGTGCCAGCAGTCCAAGTGGACCGCGGAGAAAGACCCAGTACTTC.

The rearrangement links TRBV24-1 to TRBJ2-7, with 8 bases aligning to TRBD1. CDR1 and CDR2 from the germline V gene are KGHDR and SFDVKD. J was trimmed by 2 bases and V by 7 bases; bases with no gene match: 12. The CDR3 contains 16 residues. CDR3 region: CATSGPGQGGPYEQYF. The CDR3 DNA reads TGTGCCACCAGCGGACCCGGACAGGGCGGGCCCTACGAGCAGTACTTC.

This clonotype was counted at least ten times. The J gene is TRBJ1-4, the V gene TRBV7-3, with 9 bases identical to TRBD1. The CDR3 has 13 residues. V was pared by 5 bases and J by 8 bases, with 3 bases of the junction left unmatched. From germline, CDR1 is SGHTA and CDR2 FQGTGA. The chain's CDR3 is CASSQGTGEKLFF. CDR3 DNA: TGTGCCAGCAGCCAGGGGACAGGGGAAAAACTGTTTTTT.

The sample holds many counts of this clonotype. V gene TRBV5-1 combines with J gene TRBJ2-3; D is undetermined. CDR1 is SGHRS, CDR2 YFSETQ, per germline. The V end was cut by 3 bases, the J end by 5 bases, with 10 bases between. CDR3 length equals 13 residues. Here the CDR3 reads CASSSEGLDTQYF. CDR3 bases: TGCGCCAGCAGCTCGGAAGGTTTAGATACGCAGTATTTT.

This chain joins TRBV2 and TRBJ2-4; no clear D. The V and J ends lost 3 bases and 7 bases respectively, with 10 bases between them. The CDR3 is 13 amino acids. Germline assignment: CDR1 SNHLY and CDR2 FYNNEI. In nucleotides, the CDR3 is TGTGCCAGCAGTGATACAGAAATGAACATTCAGTACTTC. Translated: CASSDTEMNIQYF.

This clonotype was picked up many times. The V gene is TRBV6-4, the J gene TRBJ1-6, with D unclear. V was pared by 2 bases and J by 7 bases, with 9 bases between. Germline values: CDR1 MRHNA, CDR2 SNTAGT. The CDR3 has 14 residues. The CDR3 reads CASSDKAGNSPLHF. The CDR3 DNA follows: TGTGCCAGCAGTGACAAGGCAGGCAATTCACCCCTCCACTTT.

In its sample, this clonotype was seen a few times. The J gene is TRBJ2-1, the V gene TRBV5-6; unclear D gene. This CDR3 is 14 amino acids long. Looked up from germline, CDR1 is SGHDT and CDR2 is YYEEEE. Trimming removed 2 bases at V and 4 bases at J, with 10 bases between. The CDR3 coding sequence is TGTGCCAGCAGCTTATTACAGAGTTACAATGAGCAGTTCTTC. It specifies CASSLLQSYNEQFF.